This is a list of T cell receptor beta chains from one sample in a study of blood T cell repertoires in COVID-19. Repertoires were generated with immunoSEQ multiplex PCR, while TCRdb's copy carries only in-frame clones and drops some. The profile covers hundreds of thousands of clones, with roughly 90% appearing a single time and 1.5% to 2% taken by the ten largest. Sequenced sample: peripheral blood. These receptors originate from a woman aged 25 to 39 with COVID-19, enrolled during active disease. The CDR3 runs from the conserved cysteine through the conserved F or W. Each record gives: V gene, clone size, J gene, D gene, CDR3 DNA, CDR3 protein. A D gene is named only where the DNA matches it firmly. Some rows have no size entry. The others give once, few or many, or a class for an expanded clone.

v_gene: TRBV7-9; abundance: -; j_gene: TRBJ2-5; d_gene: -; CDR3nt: TGTGCCAGCAGCCTGAACCAGAAGGAGACCCAGTACTTC; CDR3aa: CASSLNQKETQYF
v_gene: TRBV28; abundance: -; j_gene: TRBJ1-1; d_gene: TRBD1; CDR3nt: TGTGCCAGCAGTTCTCCCAGGGGGGTGAACACTGAAGCTTTCTTT; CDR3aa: CASSSPRGVNTEAFF
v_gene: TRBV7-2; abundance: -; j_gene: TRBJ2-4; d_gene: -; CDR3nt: TGTGCCAGCAGCTCCGGACAAATAGCCAAAAACATTCAGTACTTC; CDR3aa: CASSSGQIAKNIQYF
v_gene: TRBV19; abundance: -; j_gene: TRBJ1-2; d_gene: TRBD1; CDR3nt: TGTGCCAGTAGTATTTGGCGGGACAGGGAAGGATATGGCTACACCTTC; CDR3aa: CASSIWRDREGYGYTF
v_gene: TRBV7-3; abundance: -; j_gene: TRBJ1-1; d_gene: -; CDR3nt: TGTGCCAGCAGCCCTAGGGGGGGCGACGAAGCTTTCTTT; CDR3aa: CASSPRGGDEAFF
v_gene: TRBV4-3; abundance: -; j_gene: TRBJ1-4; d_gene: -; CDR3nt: TGCGCCAGCAGCCAAGAGGACAGCGACCCAAAGGAAAAACTGTTTTTT; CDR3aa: CASSQEDSDPKEKLFF
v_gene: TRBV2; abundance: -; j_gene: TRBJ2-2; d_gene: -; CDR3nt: TGTGCCAGCAGGAGGGGGGGGCCCGGGGTTTACACCGGGGAGCTGTTTTTT; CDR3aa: CASRRGGPGVYTGELFF
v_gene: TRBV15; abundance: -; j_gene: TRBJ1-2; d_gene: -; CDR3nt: TGTGCCACCAGCAGAGAACCGGTCTCCTCGTATGGCTACACCTTC; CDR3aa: CATSREPVSSYGYTF
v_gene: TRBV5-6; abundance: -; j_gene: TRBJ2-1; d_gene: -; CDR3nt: TGTGCCAGCAGCTTTCAAGGGGTGTACAATGAGCAGTTCTTC; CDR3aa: CASSFQGVYNEQFF
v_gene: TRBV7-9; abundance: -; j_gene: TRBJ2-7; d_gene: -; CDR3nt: TGTGCCAGCAGCCGCTTGCGGGGCGACAATCACGAGCAGTACTTC; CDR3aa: CASSRLRGDNHEQYF
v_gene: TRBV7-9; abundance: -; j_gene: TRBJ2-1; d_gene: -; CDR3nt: TGTGCCAGCAGCCTCACCTCGGACTTCTACAATGAGCAGTTCTTC; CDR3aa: CASSLTSDFYNEQFF
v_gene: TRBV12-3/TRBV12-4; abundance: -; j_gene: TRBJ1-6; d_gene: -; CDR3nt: TGTGCCAGCAGCCTAGGACAGTATTCACCCCTCCACTTT; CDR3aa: CASSLGQYSPLHF
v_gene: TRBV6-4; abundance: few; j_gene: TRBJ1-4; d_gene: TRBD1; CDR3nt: TGTGCCAGCAGCGAGGGACAGGGGGACGGAGGGGAGAATGAAAAACTGTTTTTT; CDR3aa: CASSEGQGDGGENEKLFF
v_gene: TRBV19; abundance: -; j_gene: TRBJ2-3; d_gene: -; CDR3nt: TGTGCCAGTAGTTCCCGGACTAGCACAGATACGCAGTATTTT; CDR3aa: CASSSRTSTDTQYF
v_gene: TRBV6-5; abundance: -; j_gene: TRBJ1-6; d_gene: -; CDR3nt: TGTGCCAGCTCCAACGGAGGGGAACTGGCACCCCTCCACTTT; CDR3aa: CASSNGGELAPLHF